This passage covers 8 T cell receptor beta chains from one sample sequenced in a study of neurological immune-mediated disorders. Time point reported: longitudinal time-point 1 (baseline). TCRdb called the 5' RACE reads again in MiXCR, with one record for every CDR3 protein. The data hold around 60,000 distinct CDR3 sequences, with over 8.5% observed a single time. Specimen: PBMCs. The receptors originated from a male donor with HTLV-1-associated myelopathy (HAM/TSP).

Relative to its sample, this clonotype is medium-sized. Written as DNA, the CDR3 is TGCGCCAGCAGCTTGGGATTGCGGGCAGAGCAGTACTTC. As protein: CASSLGLRAEQYF. This chain connects TRBV5-1 to TRBJ2-7, with D perhaps matching TRBD2 (5 bases). Germline CDR1 is SGHRS and CDR2 is YFSETQ. Trimming left V 0 bases short and J 7 bases short, with 11 bases between. This CDR3 is built from 13 residues.

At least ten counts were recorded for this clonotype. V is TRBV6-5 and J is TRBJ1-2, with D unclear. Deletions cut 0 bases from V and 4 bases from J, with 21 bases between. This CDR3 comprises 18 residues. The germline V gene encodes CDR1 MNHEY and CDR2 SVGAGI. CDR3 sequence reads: CASSYSLATPLGSYGYTF. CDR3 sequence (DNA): TGTGCCAGCAGTTACTCCCTCGCGACACCGTTAGGTAGCTATGGCTACACCTTC.

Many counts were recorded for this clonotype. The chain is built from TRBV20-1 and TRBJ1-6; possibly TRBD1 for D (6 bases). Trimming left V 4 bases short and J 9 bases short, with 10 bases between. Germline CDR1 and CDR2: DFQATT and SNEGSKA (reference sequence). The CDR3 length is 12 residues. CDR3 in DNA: TGCAGTGCTAATACAGGGATTTCACCCCTCCACTTT. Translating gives CSANTGISPLHF.

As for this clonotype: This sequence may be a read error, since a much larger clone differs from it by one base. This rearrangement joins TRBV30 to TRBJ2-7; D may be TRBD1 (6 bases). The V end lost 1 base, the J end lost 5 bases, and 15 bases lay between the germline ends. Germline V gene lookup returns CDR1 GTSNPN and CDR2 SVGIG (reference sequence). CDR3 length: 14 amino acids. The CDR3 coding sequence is TGTGCCTGGAGTGAAAACAGGGTGAGGGACGAGCAGTACTTC. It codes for CAWSENRVRDEQYF.

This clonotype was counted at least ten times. DNA of the CDR3: TGTGCCAGCAGCATCCGGGGGGAAATTTACAATGAGCAGTTCTTC. This translates into CASSIRGEIYNEQFF. This chain links TRBV7-9 with TRBJ2-1, with 7 bases fitting TRBD2. J was trimmed by 4 bases and V by 5 bases; bases with no gene match: 8. CDR1 and CDR2 from the germline V gene are SEHNR and FQNEAQ (reference sequence). CDR3 length equals 15 residues.

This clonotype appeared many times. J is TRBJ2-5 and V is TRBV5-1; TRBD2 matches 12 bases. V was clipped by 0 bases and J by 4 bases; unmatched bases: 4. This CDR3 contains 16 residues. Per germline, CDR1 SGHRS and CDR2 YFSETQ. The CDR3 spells CASSLGLAGGIETQYF. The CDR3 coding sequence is TGCGCCAGCAGCTTGGGCCTAGCGGGGGGGATAGAGACCCAGTACTTC.

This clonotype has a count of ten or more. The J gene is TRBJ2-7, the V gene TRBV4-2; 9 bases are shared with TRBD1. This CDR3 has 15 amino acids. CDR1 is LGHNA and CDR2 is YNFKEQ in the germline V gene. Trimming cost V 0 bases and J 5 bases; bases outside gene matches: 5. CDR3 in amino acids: CASSQENRGHHEQYF. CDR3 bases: TGTGCCAGCAGCCAAGAAAACAGGGGGCATCACGAGCAGTACTTC.

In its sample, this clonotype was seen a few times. CDR3 in amino acids: CASSWLAGGLNEQFF. CDR3 DNA: TGTGCCAGCAGCTGGCTAGCGGGGGGGCTCAATGAGCAGTTCTTC. The chain uses TRBV3-1 and TRBJ2-1, with TRBD2 matching 12 bases. Germline CDR1 LGHDT, CDR2 YNNKEL (reference sequence). Trimming at V came to 5 bases and at J to 6 bases, leaving 5 bases not matched to a gene. The CDR3 has 15 amino acids.